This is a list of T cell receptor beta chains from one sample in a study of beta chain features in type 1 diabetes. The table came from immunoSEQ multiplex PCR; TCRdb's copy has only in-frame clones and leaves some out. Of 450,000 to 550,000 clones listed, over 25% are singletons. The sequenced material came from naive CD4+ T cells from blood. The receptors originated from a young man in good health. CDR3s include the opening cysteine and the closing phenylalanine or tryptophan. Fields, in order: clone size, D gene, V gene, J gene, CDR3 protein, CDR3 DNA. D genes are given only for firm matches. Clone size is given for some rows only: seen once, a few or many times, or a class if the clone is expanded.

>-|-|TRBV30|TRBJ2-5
CAWSVGRGLSETQYF
TGTGCCTGGAGTGTAGGACGGGGTTTATCAGAGACCCAGTACTTC
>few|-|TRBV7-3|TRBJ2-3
CASSLSGRDTQYF
TGTGCCAGCAGCCTTAGCGGCCGGGATACGCAGTATTTT
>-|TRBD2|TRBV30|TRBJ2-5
CASTLGGLETQYF
TGTGCCTCCACACTGGGAGGGTTAGAGACCCAGTACTTC
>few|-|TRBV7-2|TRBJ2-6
CASSLERRGANVLTF
TGTGCCAGCAGCTTGGAACGAAGGGGGGCCAACGTCCTGACTTTC
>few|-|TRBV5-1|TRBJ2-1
CASSSLGSLFNEQFF
TGCGCCAGCAGTTCGCTTGGGAGTCTATTCAATGAGCAGTTCTTC
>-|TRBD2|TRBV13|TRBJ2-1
CASSFLLAGVHEQFF
TGTGCCAGCAGCTTCCTGCTAGCGGGAGTCCATGAGCAGTTCTTC
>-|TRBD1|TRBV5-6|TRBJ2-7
CASSFLGQDSYEQYF
TGTGCCAGCAGCTTCCTCGGACAGGACTCCTACGAGCAGTACTTC
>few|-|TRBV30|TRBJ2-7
CAWSSRPGQYF
TGTGCCTGGAGTTCCCGCCCGGGGCAGTACTTC
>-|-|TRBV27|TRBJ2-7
CASRLSAAAYEQYF
TGTGCCAGCAGATTGTCAGCGGCCGCCTACGAGCAGTACTTC
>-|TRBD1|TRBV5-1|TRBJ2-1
CASSLPTTGLFF
TGCGCCAGCAGCTTGCCCACGACAGGGTTGTTCTTC
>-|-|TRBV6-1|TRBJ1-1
CASRVEENTEAFF
TGTGCCAGCAGGGTCGAGGAGAACACTGAAGCTTTCTTT
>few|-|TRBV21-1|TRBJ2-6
CASSDNGPSGSLSGANVLTF
TGTGCCAGCAGTGATAACGGGCCTAGCGGGAGCCTCTCTGGGGCCAACGTCCTGACTTTC
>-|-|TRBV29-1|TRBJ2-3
CSVLPDHTDTQYF
TGCAGCGTACTACCCGACCACACAGATACGCAGTATTTT
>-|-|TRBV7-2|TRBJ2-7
CASSLAVRLDREQYF
TGTGCCAGCAGCTTAGCGGTCCGACTAGATCGCGAGCAGTACTTC
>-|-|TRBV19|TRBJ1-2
CASSIDTTVPGYTF
TGTGCCAGTAGTATAGACACGACAGTGCCTGGCTACACCTTC
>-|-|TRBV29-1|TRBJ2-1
CSVEAGVTYNEQFF
TGCAGCGTTGAGGCCGGGGTAACCTACAATGAGCAGTTCTTC
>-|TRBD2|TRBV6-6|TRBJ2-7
CASSYSGLASYEQYF
TGTGCCAGCAGTTACTCGGGACTAGCGAGCTACGAGCAGTACTTC
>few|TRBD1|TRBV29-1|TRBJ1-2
CSVRTGDYGYTF
TGCAGCGTCCGGACAGGGGACTATGGCTACACCTTC
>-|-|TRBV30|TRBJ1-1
CAWSKIRVNTEAFF
TGTGCCTGGAGTAAGATCAGGGTGAACACTGAAGCTTTCTTT
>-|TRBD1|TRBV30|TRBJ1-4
CAWSSIGTGLYATNEKLFF
TGTGCCTGGAGTTCTATCGGGACAGGGCTTTATGCGACTAATGAAAAACTGTTTTTT
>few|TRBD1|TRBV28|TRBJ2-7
CASSLGTVPSEQYF
TGTGCCAGCAGTTTAGGGACAGTTCCCTCCGAGCAGTACTTC
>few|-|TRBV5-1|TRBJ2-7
CASSSVDTYEQYF
TGCGCCAGCAGCTCGGTAGATACCTACGAGCAGTACTTC
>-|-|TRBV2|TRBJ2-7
CASSENAEQYF
TGTGCCAGCAGTGAGAATGCCGAGCAGTACTTC